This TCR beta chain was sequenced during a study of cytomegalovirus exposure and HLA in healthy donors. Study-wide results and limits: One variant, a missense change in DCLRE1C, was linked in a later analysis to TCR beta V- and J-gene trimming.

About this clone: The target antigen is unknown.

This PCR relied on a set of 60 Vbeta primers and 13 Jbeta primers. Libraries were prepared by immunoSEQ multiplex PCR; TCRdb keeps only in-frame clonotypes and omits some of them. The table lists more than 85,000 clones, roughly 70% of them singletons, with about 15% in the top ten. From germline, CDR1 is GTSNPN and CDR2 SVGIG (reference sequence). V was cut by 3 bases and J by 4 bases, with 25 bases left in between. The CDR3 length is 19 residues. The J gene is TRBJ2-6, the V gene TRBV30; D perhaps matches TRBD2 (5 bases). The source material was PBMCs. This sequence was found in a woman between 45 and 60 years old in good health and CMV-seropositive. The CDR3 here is CAWSEFGSVKPGGANVLTF. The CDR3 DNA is TGTGCCTGGAGCGAGTTCGGTAGCGTTAAGCCGGGGGGGGCCAACGTCCTGACTTTC.